These T cell receptor beta chains were read from a single sample in a study of coeliac disease. Libraries were prepared by immunoSEQ multiplex PCR; TCRdb keeps only in-frame clonotypes and omits some of them. This table holds about 4,800 clones, 60% to 75% found once. Source material: lamina propria lymphocytes from the gut. These receptors were obtained from a woman between 18 and 29 years old with active celiac disease. Each CDR3 is given with its conserved first and last residue. Each record gives: clone size, D gene, J gene, V gene, CDR3 DNA, CDR3 protein. D genes are given only for firm matches. Expanded clones get a size class; other rows say once, few or many, or leave the size out.

once | - | TRBJ1-1 | TRBV10-3 | TGTGCCATCAGTGATGCCGACAGGAACACTGAAGCTTTCTTT | CAISDADRNTEAFF
- | TRBD2 | TRBJ2-1 | TRBV5-6 | TGTGCCAGCAGCTTGGAGGGTTCGCGGGGGGGCCTGGTTGAGCAGTTCTTC | CASSLEGSRGGLVEQFF
- | - | TRBJ1-2 | TRBV30 | TGTGCCTGGAGGTTGGGGGGGTTAGAAGGCTACACCTTC | CAWRLGGLEGYTF
- | - | TRBJ2-1 | TRBV5-6 | TGTGCCAGCAGCGACCACGGGGATGAGCAGTTCTTC | CASSDHGDEQFF
- | - | TRBJ1-2 | TRBV28 | TGTGCCAGCAGTTCCCGACGGACAGACACTAACTATGGCTACACCTTC | CASSSRRTDTNYGYTF
- | - | TRBJ1-1 | TRBV7-3 | TGTGCCAGCAGCCCTCGGTTGAACACTGAAGCTTTCTTT | CASSPRLNTEAFF
- | - | TRBJ2-4 | TRBV7-2 | TGTGCCAGTGCCAAACAGGGATCTGTAAACATTCAGTACTTC | CASAKQGSVNIQYF
- | TRBD1 | TRBJ1-1 | TRBV5-6 | TGTGCCAGCAGCTTGGGACAGGGAAGAGCTTTCTTT | CASSLGQGRAFF
- | TRBD2 | TRBJ2-7 | TRBV7-9 | TGTGCCAGCAGCATGCTAGCGGGGTTTGACGAGCAGTACTTC | CASSMLAGFDEQYF
once | - | TRBJ2-3 | TRBV15 | TGTGCCACCAGCAGAGGTGGGGGGGCAACAGATACGCAGTATTTT | CATSRGGGATDTQYF
- | - | TRBJ1-1 | TRBV5-1 | TGCGCCAGCAGCTTGACGGGGTTTACTGAAGCTTTCTTT | CASSLTGFTEAFF
- | TRBD2 | TRBJ2-1 | TRBV7-2 | TGTGCCAGCAGCCCCCCCGGGACTAGGGTCCGGAATGAGCAGTTCTTC | CASSPPGTRVRNEQFF
- | TRBD1 | TRBJ2-7 | TRBV30 | TGTGCCTGGAGTGTGGGACAGGGGGCCGACGAGCAGTACTTC | CAWSVGQGADEQYF
- | TRBD2 | TRBJ2-3 | TRBV2 | TGTGCCACCGGACTAGCGGGACTCACAGATACGCAGTATTTT | CATGLAGLTDTQYF
few | TRBD2 | TRBJ2-1 | TRBV4-1 | TGCGCCAGCAGTTATCCGGGACTAGCGGGTGGTGGTTACAATGAGCAGTTCTTC | CASSYPGLAGGGYNEQFF
- | TRBD1 | TRBJ1-3 | TRBV25-1 | TGTGCCACCTCGACAGGGGTAGGAAACACCATATATTTT | CATSTGVGNTIYF
few | - | TRBJ2-1 | TRBV7-2 | TGTGCCAGCAGCAACCGGGTTTCGGTCTACAATGAGCAGTTCTTC | CASSNRVSVYNEQFF
- | TRBD1 | TRBJ1-2 | TRBV7-9 | TGTGCCAGCAGCACCGACAGGGGGCCAGGGGCTTATGGCTACACCTTC | CASSTDRGPGAYGYTF
- | - | TRBJ2-3 | TRBV5-4 | TGTGCCAGCAGCTTGTTGGTGGGTGAGGCTAGCGTCCGTTTAGATACGCAGTATTTT | CASSLLVGEASVRLDTQYF